This section outlines one TCR beta chain sequence together with its context. Its antigen is unknown. MiXCR, applied by TCRdb to the reads, yields one record per CDR3 protein. The repertoire has about 220,000 distinct CDR3 sequences, less than 50% of them found once; the top ten carry around 60%. The V gene lost 7 bases and the J gene lost 0 bases, with 16 bases spanning the gap. This CDR3 is built from 16 residues. The sample comes from a study of T cell repertoires in cytomegalovirus infection. Overall study context: Recently identified HLA-C-restricted CMV epitopes and well-studied HLA-B-restricted CMV epitopes were used by the study.

The TCR originated in a human donor in good health (CMV status not recorded). Some clones in this sample may be carry-over from other donors' samples. Sequenced material: CD8+ T cells from cultured PBMCs, taken from culture after CMV antigen stimulation. This chain joins TRBV12-3 or TRBV12-4 and TRBJ1-5; D is perhaps TRBD1 (6 bases). CDR3 in amino acids: CASTTEGEYSNQPQHF. The DNA of the CDR3 is TGTGCCAGCACCACTGAGGGGGAGTATAGCAATCAGCCCCAGCATTTT.